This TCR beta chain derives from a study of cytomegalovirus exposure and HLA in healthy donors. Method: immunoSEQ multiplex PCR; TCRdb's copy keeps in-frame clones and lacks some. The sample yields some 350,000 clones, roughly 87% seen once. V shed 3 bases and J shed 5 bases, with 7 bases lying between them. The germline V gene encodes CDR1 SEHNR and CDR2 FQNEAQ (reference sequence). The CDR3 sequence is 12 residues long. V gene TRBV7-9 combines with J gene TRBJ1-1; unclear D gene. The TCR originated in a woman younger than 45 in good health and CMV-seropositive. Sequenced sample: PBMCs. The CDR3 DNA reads TGTGCCAGCAGCTTCCAAGGAACTGAAGCTTTCTTT. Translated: CASSFQGTEAFF.